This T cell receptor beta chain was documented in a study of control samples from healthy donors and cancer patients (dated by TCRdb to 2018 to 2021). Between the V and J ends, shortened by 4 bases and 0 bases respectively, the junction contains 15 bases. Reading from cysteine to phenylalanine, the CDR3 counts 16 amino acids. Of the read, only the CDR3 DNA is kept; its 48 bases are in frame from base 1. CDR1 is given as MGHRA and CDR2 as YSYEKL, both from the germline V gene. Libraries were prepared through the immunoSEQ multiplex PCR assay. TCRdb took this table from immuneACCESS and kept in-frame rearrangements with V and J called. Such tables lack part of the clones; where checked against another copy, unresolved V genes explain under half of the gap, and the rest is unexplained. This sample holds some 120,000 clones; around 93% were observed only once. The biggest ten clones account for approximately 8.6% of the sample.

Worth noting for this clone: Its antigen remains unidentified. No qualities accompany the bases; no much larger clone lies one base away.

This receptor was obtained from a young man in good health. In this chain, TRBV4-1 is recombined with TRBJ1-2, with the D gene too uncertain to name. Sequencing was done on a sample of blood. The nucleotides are TGCGCCAGCAGCCCAGCCGCCCGGGCCGCTAACTATGGCTACACCTTC. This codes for CASSPAARAANYGYTF.